This TCR beta chain was sequenced during a study of post-analysis software for immune sequencing data. Study as a whole: Both relapsing-remitting and secondary progressive multiple sclerosis featured among the disease courses, as did progressive-relapsing multiple sclerosis. Study observations and caveats: Compared with controls, patients had more of about five TRBV segments, including TRBV5-6, TRBV5-1 and TRBV20-1. In multiple sclerosis, normalized Chao1 diversity was significantly below that of controls.

Tagging with unique molecular identifiers was a feature of the TCR beta cDNA libraries. TCRdb re-analysed the PCR reads in MiXCR, keeping a single row per CDR3 protein. The sample contains fewer than 700,000 distinct CDR3 sequences, about 44% of which appear only once. A note on this clonotype: Antigen unknown.

The CDR3 has 13 residues. The germline V and J ends were trimmed by 5 bases and 6 bases, with 14 bases remaining between them. From germline, CDR1 is SGHTA and CDR2 FQGTGA. The rearrangement joins TRBV7-3 to TRBJ2-7, with D perhaps matching TRBD1 (6 bases). This sequence originates from a girl aged 10-17 years with multiple sclerosis. The specimen sequenced was blood. As DNA, the CDR3 is TGTGCCAGCAGCGTCTACAGGGAAGGCGAGCAGTACTTC. It encodes CASSVYREGEQYF.